This T cell receptor beta chain stems from a study of regulatory T cells in long-lasting Graves disease listed by TCRdb under 2021. At the level of the whole study: To count as having persistent Graves' disease, a patient had to have received antithyroid drug treatment for over 5 years with TSH receptor autoantibodies remaining persistently positive. Persistent Graves' disease patients in the clinical cohort had taken antithyroid drugs for 8 to 12 years on average. Peripheral blood TCR sequencing and RNA sequencing compared persistent Graves' disease patients with newly diagnosed Graves' disease patients. A total of around 35 samples underwent TCR sequencing, from some 13 patients with persistent Graves' disease and 20 or so patients with newly diagnosed Graves' disease. The study took place in China and was registered as a clinical trial.

What this sample's time point label stands for: persistent/refractory GD, antithyroid drugs over 5 years with positive TRAb. For both TCR sequencing and RNA sequencing, RNA was extracted from PBMCs in TRIzol. Graves' disease was diagnosed according to American Thyroid Association guidelines. Patients for the study were recruited at an endocrinology department in Xi'an, China. Each patient gave around 9 milliliters of peripheral blood, collected in an EDTA anticoagulant tube. PBMCs were isolated by Ficoll Paque Plus density gradient separation without further T cell sorting. RNA quality was checked with an Agilent 2100 Bioanalyzer and agarose gel, and concentration with a NanoDrop 2000. Library preparation used multiplex PCR. The sequencing machine was an Illumina HiSeq 4000. To build TCR beta libraries, CDR3 regions were amplified by Arm-PCR using iRepertoire HTBI primers. Before sequencing, the PCR products went through gel purification. The original methods were these. A total of 60 to 80 TRBV and under 15 TRBJ segments were identified across samples and were used for gene usage analysis of CDR3 amino acid clonotypes. COPE and FqMerger were used to merge the filtered high-quality paired reads into contigs. BLAST was used to align contigs to IMGT TRBV, TRBD and TRBJ reference genes, and CDR3 was defined according to IMGT. Clonotypes above 0.1% frequency were classified as highly expanded clones. Repertoire diversity was measured by Shannon entropy, and V-J evenness by the Gini coefficient. A clonotype was considered public if more than one individual shared it. The public reads were reprocessed in TCRdb via fastp at Q25 and MiXCR, keeping in-frame beta chains. Identical CDR3 proteins give one entry, which carries the most common genes and DNA. The V and J calls were determined by TCRdb, not by the authors. The sample table lists 700,000 or so distinct CDR3 sequences, around 30% of them with a count of one. Clones ranked in the top ten supply about 42% of the sample.

This clonotype was seen only a few times. Its cognate antigen has yet to be identified. No much larger clone exists at a distance of one base, and base qualities are not known. V is cut by 8 bases and J by 3 bases, and the space between the germline ends is 13 bases. The CDR3, from cysteine to phenylalanine, totals 13 residues. Left in the record is the CDR3 DNA by itself, 39 bases read in frame from the first base. For CDR1 and CDR2, the germline V gene lists SNHLY and FYNNEI. Study-wide findings and limitations: Only the TCR beta chain was sequenced and analyzed. The authors acknowledged the small sample size as a limitation that may reduce accuracy. TRBV28, TRBJ1-2 and TRBJ2-5 were preferentially used in persistent disease, while TRBV20-1 and TRBJ2-1 were favored in newly diagnosed disease. Peripheral blood alone was examined, since thyroid tissue, which constituted the primary lesion, could not be accessed. Compared with newly diagnosed patients, persistent Graves' disease patients had lower TCR Shannon entropy and fewer highly expanded clones, which suggests clonal expansion. More public clonotypes were shared among persistent patients (under 3,000) than among newly diagnosed patients (approximately 930).

The starting material was peripheral blood mononuclear cells (PBMCs), obtained when the disease was refractory, from a patient treated with antithyroid drugs. The chain was built from TRBV2 and TRBJ2-5, with no reliable assignment of the D segment. The receptor was isolated from a female donor with Graves disease. The DNA is TGTGCCAGCGTCGGCGGCGCCAAAGAGACCCAGTACTTC. Its protein is CASVGGAKETQYF.